This record covers a single T cell receptor beta chain. The data stem from a study of blood T cell repertoires in COVID-19. Germline lookup yields CDR1 DFQATT and CDR2 SNEGSKA (reference sequence). V dropped 3 bases and J dropped 5 bases, with 13 bases sitting between them. CDR3 length equals 13 residues. Sequencing was performed with immunoSEQ multiplex PCR; in TCRdb, only in-frame clones are kept and a portion is missing. The sample holds about 240,000 clones, roughly 80% seen once. The material sequenced was peripheral blood. The sequence derives from a woman aged 80 or over with acute or convalescent COVID-19. This chain connects TRBV20-1 to TRBJ2-5; D perhaps matches TRBD2 (6 bases). For the CDR3, the DNA is TGCAGTGCTAGTTTGCTAGCGATGGAGACCCAGTACTTC. Translated, it gives CSASLLAMETQYF.